The 12 T cell receptor beta chains below were found in one sample sequenced in a study of cytomegalovirus exposure and HLA in healthy donors. Libraries were prepared by immunoSEQ multiplex PCR; TCRdb keeps only in-frame clonotypes and omits some of them. The sample records 150,000 to 200,000 clones, approximately 81% being singletons. Sequenced sample: PBMCs. These receptors came from a man younger than 40 in good health and CMV-seropositive.

The chain carries TRBV5-4 and TRBJ2-1, with D perhaps TRBD2 (6 bases). Trimming left V 1 base short and J 7 bases short, with 9 bases between. The V gene's germline CDR1 is SGHNT and CDR2 YYREEE (reference sequence). This CDR3 is 13 amino acids long. The CDR3 loop is CASSLMGRNEQFF. For the CDR3, the DNA is TGTGCCAGCAGCTTGATGGGGAGGAATGAGCAGTTCTTC.

The rearrangement uses TRBV2 and TRBJ1-1; TRBD1 agrees at 9 bases. Per the germline V gene, CDR1 is SNHLY and CDR2 is FYNNEI. This CDR3 is built from 14 residues. Trimming removed 7 bases from V and 0 bases from J; junction bases left unmatched: 3. The CDR3 DNA sequence: TGTGCCAGCATGAGGACAGGGGTGAACACTGAAGCTTTCTTT. This encodes CASMRTGVNTEAFF.

The J gene is TRBJ2-3, the V gene TRBV5-1; D not certain. CDR1 and CDR2 (germline): SGHRS, YFSETQ. V lost 0 bases, J lost 0 bases, and 14 bases lay in between. CDR3 size: 17 residues. The CDR3 protein is CASSLEEKPPSTDTQYF. The CDR3 coding sequence is TGCGCCAGCAGCTTGGAAGAGAAACCTCCTAGCACAGATACGCAGTATTTT. Full variable domain (remainder filled in from reference TRBV5-1 and TRBJ2-3): KAGVTQTPRYLIKTRGQQVTLSCSPISGHRSVSWYQQTPGQGLQFLFEYFSETQRNKGNFPGRFSGRQFSNSRSEMNVSTLELGDSALYLCASSLEEKPPSTDTQYFGPGTRLTVL.

V and J are TRBV4-3 and TRBJ2-3; D uncertain. Looked up from germline, CDR1 is LGHNA and CDR2 is YSLEER. The CDR3 runs 16 residues. Trimming pared 1 base from V and 1 base from J, leaving 12 bases between. CDR3 residues: CASSQVSPAGTDTQYF. The CDR3 coding sequence is TGCGCCAGCAGCCAAGTTAGCCCCGCAGGCACAGATACGCAGTATTTT.

This sequence joins TRBV19 and TRBJ1-1; no definite D call. The CDR3 loop spans 11 amino acids. The V end was cut by 1 base, the J end by 7 bases, with 4 bases between. Per the germline V gene, CDR1 is LNHDA and CDR2 is SQIVND (reference sequence). The CDR3 coding sequence is TGTGCCAGTAGTATAGCTCTTGAAGCTTTCTTT. Translation: CASSIALEAFF.

The chain has TRBV27 and TRBJ1-1; TRBD1 might be the D (6 bases). Trimming removed 5 bases from V and 0 bases from J, with 16 bases in between. This CDR3 region has 16 residues. The V gene's germline CDR1 is MNHEY and CDR2 SMNVEV (reference sequence). The CDR3 region is CASSPPDRLMNTEAFF. As DNA, the CDR3 is TGTGCCAGCAGTCCTCCCGACAGGCTAATGAACACTGAAGCTTTCTTT.

This clone has more than one count but fewer than ten. The CDR3 DNA is TGTGCCAGCAGTGACGGTTGGGGCGGCGAGCAGTACTTC. Protein sequence: CASSDGWGGEQYF. The J gene is TRBJ2-7, the V gene TRBV2, with a possible D match to TRBD1 (5 bases). Germline CDR1 SNHLY, CDR2 FYNNEI. The CDR3 extends over 13 amino acids. Trimming removed 3 bases at V and 6 bases at J, with 12 bases between.

The chain is built from TRBV25-1 and TRBJ2-7, with 7 bases matching TRBD1. V gave up 7 bases and J gave up 0 bases; unmatched junction bases: 9. CDR1 is MGHDK, CDR2 SYGVNS, per germline. The CDR3 loop spans 15 amino acids. CDR3 in DNA: TGTGCCAGCATGCCCACAGGGGCCCTCTCCTACGAGCAGTACTTC. Encoded protein: CASMPTGALSYEQYF.

In its sample, this clone was seen once. The chain's CDR3 is CASSQTSGSGQYF. DNA of the CDR3: TGTGCCAGCAGCCAGACTAGCGGGAGTGGGCAGTACTTC. The V and J genes are TRBV6-4 and TRBJ2-7; 12 bases line up with TRBD2. The CDR3 consists of 13 residues. Trimming removed 6 bases from V and 9 bases from J; junction bases left unmatched: 6. The germline V gene has CDR1 MRHNA and CDR2 SNTAGT.

The J gene is TRBJ1-2, the V gene TRBV19; D gene unclear. The germline gives CDR1 LNHDA, CDR2 SQIVND (reference sequence). The CDR3 length is 13 residues. V was shortened by 5 bases and J by 4 bases, with 11 bases between the two germline ends. In DNA form, the CDR3 reads TGTGCCAGTAGTCCGGGGTATGTCTATGGCTACACCTTC. Encoded protein: CASSPGYVYGYTF.

The chain employs TRBV7-2 and TRBJ1-1; D is undetermined. V was trimmed by 1 base and J by 4 bases, leaving 10 bases between them. CDR1 is SGHTA, CDR2 FQGNSA, per germline. CDR3 size: 14 residues. DNA for the CDR3: TGTGCCAGCAGCTTAGAGAGAGCCCGCACTGAAGCTTTCTTT. Encoded protein: CASSLERARTEAFF.

The chain uses TRBV7-3 and TRBJ2-1; no clear D. V gave up 2 bases and J gave up 8 bases, with 13 bases separating them. CDR3 length equals 14 residues. Germline-derived CDR1 and CDR2 are SGHTA and FQGTGA. Here the CDR3 reads CASSLVRWADEQFF. CDR3 DNA sequence: TGTGCCAGCAGCTTAGTTCGCTGGGCCGATGAGCAGTTCTTC.